The clone carrying this TCR beta chain is termed medium-sized. Additional DNA sequences in this sample encode the identical CDR3. As handled by the study authors: Amplification of reference gene primers provided the estimated nucleated cell counts. The method was immunoSEQ multiplex PCR; TCRdb's version includes in-frame clones alone and lacks a portion of them. That table gives V, J and clone size, and the DNA gave D and trimming. The sample has a few hundred thousand clones; 80% are singletons. These data originate in a study of blood T cell repertoires in COVID-19. On the study more broadly: Acute and convalescent COVID-19 specimens originated in the United States, Italy and Spain. T cells, B-cell-depleted T cells, or PBMCs supplied cDNA or gDNA.

CDR3 size: 17 residues. From germline, CDR1 is SGHRS and CDR2 YFSETQ. The J segment lost 2 bases and the V segment lost 0 bases, leaving 6 bases of the junction unmatched. The sample taken for sequencing was peripheral blood. The gene calls are TRBV5-1 and TRBJ2-5, with TRBD2 identical over 11 bases. This clonotype originated in a human donor in a cohort sampled during active COVID-19. The CDR3 DNA sequence: TGCGCCAGCAGCTTGGGTCAGCTAGCGGGGGGTCAAGAGACCCAGTACTTC. Encoded protein: CASSLGQLAGGQETQYF.